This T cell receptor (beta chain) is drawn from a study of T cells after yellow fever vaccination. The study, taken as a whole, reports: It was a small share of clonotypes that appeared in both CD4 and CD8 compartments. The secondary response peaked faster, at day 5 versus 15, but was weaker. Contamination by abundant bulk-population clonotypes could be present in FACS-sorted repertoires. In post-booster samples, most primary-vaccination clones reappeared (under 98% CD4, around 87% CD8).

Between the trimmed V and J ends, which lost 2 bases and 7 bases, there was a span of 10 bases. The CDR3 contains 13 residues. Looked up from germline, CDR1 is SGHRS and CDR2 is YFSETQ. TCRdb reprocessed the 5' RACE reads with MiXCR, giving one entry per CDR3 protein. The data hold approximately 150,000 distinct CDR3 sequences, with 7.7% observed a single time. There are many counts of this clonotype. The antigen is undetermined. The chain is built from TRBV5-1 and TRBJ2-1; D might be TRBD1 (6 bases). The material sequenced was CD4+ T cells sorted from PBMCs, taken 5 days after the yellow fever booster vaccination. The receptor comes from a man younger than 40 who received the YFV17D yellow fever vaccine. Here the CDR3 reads CASSLSQGNEQFF. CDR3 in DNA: TGCGCCAGCAGCTTAAGCCAGGGGAATGAGCAGTTCTTC. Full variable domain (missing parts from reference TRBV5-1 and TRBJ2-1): KAGVTQTPRYLIKTRGQQVTLSCSPISGHRSVSWYQQTPGQGLQFLFEYFSETQRNKGNFPGRFSGRQFSNSRSEMNVSTLELGDSALYLCASSLSQGNEQFFGPGTRLTVL.